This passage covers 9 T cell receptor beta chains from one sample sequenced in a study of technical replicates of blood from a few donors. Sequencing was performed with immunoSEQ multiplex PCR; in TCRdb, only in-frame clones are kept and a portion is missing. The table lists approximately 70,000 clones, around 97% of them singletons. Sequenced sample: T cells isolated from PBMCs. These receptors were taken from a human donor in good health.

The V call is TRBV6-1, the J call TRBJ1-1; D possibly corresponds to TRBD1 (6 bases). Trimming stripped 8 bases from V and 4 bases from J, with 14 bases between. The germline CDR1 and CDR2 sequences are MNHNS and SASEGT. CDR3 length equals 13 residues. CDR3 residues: CASPEGGSTEAFF. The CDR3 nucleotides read TGTGCCAGCCCCGAGGGGGGGAGCACTGAAGCTTTCTTT.

The CDR3 region has the DNA TGTGCCAGCAGCTCGGGACTAGCGGGCGCCTACAATGAGCAGTTCTTC. Protein product: CASSSGLAGAYNEQFF. The rearrangement links TRBV5-6 to TRBJ2-1, with TRBD2 matching over 12 bases. The germline V gene encodes CDR1 SGHDT and CDR2 YYEEEE. V was clipped by 3 bases and J by 2 bases; unmatched bases: 3. This CDR3 has 16 amino acids.

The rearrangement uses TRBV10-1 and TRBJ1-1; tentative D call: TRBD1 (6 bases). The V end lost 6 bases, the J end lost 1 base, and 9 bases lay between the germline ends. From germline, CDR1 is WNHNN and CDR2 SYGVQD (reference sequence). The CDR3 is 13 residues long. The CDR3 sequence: CASRQQGNTEAFF. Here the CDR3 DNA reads TGCGCCAGCAGACAACAGGGGAACACTGAAGCTTTCTTT.

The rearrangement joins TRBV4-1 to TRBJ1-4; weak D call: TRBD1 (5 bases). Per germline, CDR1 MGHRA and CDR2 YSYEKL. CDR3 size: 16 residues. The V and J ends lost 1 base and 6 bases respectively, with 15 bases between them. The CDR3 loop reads CASSQVGKGSDEKLFF. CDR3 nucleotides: TGCGCCAGCAGCCAAGTGGGGAAGGGGTCGGATGAAAAACTGTTTTTT.

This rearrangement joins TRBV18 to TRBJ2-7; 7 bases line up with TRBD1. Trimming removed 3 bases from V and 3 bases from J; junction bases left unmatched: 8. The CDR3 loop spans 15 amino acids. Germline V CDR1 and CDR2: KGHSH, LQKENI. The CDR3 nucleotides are TGTGCCAGCTCACCGAGGACAGGCCCAAACTACGAGCAGTACTTC. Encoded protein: CASSPRTGPNYEQYF.

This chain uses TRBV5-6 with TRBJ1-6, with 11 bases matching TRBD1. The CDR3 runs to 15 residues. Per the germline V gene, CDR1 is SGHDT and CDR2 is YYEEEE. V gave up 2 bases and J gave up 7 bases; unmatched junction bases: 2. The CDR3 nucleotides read TGTGCCAGCAGCTTAAGGACAGGGGGCAATTCACCCCTCCACTTT. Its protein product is CASSLRTGGNSPLHF.

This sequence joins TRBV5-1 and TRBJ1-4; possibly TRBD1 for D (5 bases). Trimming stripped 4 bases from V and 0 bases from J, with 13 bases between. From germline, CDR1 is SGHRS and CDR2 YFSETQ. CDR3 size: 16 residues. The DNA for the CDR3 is TGCGCCAGCAGCCGGGGGACGGCTGCAACTAATGAAAAACTGTTTTTT. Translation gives CASSRGTAATNEKLFF.

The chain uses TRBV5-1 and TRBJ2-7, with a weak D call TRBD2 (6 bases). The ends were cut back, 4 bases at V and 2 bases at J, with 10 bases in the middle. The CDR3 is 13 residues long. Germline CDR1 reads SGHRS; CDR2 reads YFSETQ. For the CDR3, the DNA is TGCGCCAGCAGCCGGGACTTGACCTACGAGCAGTACTTC. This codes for CASSRDLTYEQYF.

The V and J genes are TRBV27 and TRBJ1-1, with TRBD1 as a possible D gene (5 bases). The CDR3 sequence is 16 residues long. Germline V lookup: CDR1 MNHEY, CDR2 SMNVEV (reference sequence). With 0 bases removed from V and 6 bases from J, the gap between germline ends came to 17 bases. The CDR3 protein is CASSLSLAGKRPEAFF. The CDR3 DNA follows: TGTGCCAGCAGTTTATCTTTGGCAGGGAAGAGGCCTGAAGCTTTCTTT.